This T cell receptor (beta chain) is drawn from a study of patients and donors after allogeneic stem cell transplantation. Germline CDR1 reads SGHTA; CDR2 reads FQGNSA. Trimming cost V 4 bases and J 5 bases, with 15 bases left between them. The CDR3 is 14 residues long. TCRdb reprocessed the RT-PCR reads with MiXCR, giving one entry per CDR3 protein. This sample yields 800,000 to 1,000,000 distinct CDR3 sequences, of which around 17% are seen a single time; 5% to 6.5% belongs to the top ten. The source is a human donor who was either an allogeneic HSCT recipient or a stem cell or donor lymphocyte infusion donor (not recorded which). It is not recorded whose cells these are; they may come from a transplant donor. Sequencing used blood, either unsorted or a sorted T cell fraction (not recorded which). The chain couples TRBV7-2 to TRBJ2-7; possible D gene TRBD1, 6 bases. The CDR3 loop is CASSSPGAPNEQYF. For the CDR3, the DNA is TGTGCCAGCAGCTCCCCAGGGGCCCCCAACGAGCAGTACTTC. Looking up the rest from reference TRBV7-2 and TRBJ2-7 gives the full variable domain: GAGVSQSPSNKVTEKGKDVELRCDPISGHTALYWYRQSLGQGLEFLIYFQGNSAPDKSGLPSDRFSAERTGGSVSTLTIQRTQQEDSAVYLCASSSPGAPNEQYFGPGTRLTVT.